This T cell receptor (beta chain) was identified during a study of patients and donors after allogeneic stem cell transplantation. From the RT-PCR reads, TCRdb called clonotypes with MiXCR, one entry per CDR3 protein. The table shows about 39,000 distinct CDR3 sequences, with more than 30% occurring only once. This clonotype was seen repeatedly, ten times or more. The origin of this receptor is a human donor who was either an allogeneic HSCT recipient or a stem cell or donor lymphocyte infusion donor (not recorded which). It is not recorded whose cells these are; they may come from a transplant donor. The sample taken for sequencing was blood, either unsorted or a sorted T cell fraction (not recorded which).

In DNA, the CDR3 is TGCGCCAGCAGCTATGGGGACGCTGGAAACACCATATATTTT. As protein: CASSYGDAGNTIYF. The chain employs TRBV5-1 and TRBJ1-3, with a tentative D call TRBD1 (5 bases). Germline CDR1 reads SGHRS; CDR2 reads YFSETQ. The CDR3 runs to 14 residues. Trimming stripped 3 bases from V and 2 bases from J, with 9 bases between.